This T cell receptor (beta chain) was profiled in a study of blood T cell repertoires in COVID-19. Study at large: Some COVID-19 samples were acute and others convalescent; all came from the United States, Italy and Spain. T cells, B-cell-depleted T cells, or PBMCs provided the cDNA or gDNA that served as material.

Study processing details: Estimated nucleated cell counts came from reference gene primer amplification. Only in-frame clones appear in the TCRdb table, and some are missing; sequencing was by immunoSEQ multiplex PCR. The V and J calls and the clone size are those of that table, but D and trimming were determined from the DNA. The repertoire holds 250,000 to 300,000 clones, with roughly 85% as singletons. The V and J ends lost 3 bases and 6 bases, in that order; junction bases with no gene match: 10. The CDR3 contains 15 residues. Germline V CDR1 and CDR2: MNHEY, SMNVEV (reference sequence). Sequencing was performed on peripheral blood. The rearrangement joins TRBV27 to TRBJ1-2, with 7 bases aligning to TRBD1. The receptor's source is a man between 45 and 60 years old with active or convalescent COVID-19. The CDR3 reads CASSFYRGSEDGYTF. DNA for the CDR3: TGTGCCAGCAGTTTCTACAGGGGATCAGAAGATGGCTACACCTTC.